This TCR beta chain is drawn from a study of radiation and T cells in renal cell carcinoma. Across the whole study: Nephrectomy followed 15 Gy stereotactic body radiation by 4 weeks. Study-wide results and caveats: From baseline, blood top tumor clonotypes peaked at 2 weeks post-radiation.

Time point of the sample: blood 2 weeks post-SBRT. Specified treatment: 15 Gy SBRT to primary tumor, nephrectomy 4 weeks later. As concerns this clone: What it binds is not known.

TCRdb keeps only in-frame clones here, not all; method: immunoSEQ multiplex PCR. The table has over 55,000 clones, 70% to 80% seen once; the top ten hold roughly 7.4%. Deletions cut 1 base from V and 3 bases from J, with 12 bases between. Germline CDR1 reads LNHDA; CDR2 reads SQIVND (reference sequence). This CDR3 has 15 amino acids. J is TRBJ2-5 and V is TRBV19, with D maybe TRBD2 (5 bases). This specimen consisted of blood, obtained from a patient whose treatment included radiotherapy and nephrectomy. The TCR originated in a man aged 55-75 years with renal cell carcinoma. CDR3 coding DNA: TGTGCCAGTAGTATAGTCGGACTGGATAAAGAGACCCAGTACTTC. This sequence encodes CASSIVGLDKETQYF.